This is a list of T cell receptor beta chains from one sample in a study of esophageal squamous cell carcinoma under preoperative chemotherapy. One entry per CDR3 protein, called by TCRdb with MiXCR from the PCR reads. The table records about 18,000 distinct CDR3 sequences, around 42% of them present only once. This sample was gathered from a patient given preoperative chemotherapy. Source of these receptors: a human donor with esophageal squamous cell carcinoma. The donor label of this sample is uncertain. The CDR3 runs from the conserved cysteine through the conserved F or W. The D gene is left open where the match is weak. A row's size may be missing; if present it is once, few, many or a size class.

>TRBV12-3/TRBV12-4|NA|TRBD2|TRBJ2-1
CASSNPGTNYNEQFF
TGTGCCAGCAGTAACCCCGGGACTAACTACAATGAGCAGTTCTTC
>TRBV27|many|NA|TRBJ2-2
CASSLSRVNTGELFF
TGTGCCAGCAGTTTATCGCGTGTTAACACCGGGGAGCTGTTTTTT
>TRBV15|NA|NA|TRBJ2-6
CATSRGGSGANVLTF
TGTGCCACCAGCAGAGGTGGCTCTGGGGCCAACGTCCTGACTTTC
>TRBV12-3/TRBV12-4|NA|NA|TRBJ2-3
CASSPSTDTQYF
TGTGCCAGCAGCCCGTCTACAGATACGCAGTATTTT
>TRBV12-3/TRBV12-4|few|NA|TRBJ1-6
CASSPGKNSPLHF
TGTGCCAGCAGTCCGGGAAAGAATTCACCCCTCCACTTT
>TRBV7-2|few|TRBD2|TRBJ2-5
CASSLGLAGIQQTQYF
TGTGCCAGCAGCTTGGGACTAGCGGGAATACAACAGACCCAGTACTTC
>TRBV12-3/TRBV12-4|many|TRBD2|TRBJ2-7
CASSLRTSGYEQYF
TGTGCCAGCAGTTTGAGGACTAGCGGCTACGAGCAGTACTTC
>TRBV7-6|many|NA|TRBJ2-1
CASSLVQYNEQFF
TGTGCCAGCAGCTTAGTCCAGTACAATGAGCAGTTCTTC
>TRBV7-2|NA|NA|TRBJ1-2
CASSLRRTVDYGYTF
TGTGCCAGCAGCTTGCGACGGACCGTGGACTATGGCTACACCTTC
>TRBV6-5|few|TRBD1|TRBJ2-3
CASSYTGGSLTDTQYF
TGTGCCAGCAGTTACACAGGGGGCTCTTTAACAGATACGCAGTATTTT
>TRBV11-1|NA|TRBD2|TRBJ2-7
CASSLNPGTTYEQYF
TGTGCCAGCAGCTTGAACCCCGGGACTACCTACGAGCAGTACTTC
>TRBV6-5|many|NA|TRBJ2-2
CASRRDRAGELFF
TGTGCCAGCAGGAGAGATCGGGCCGGGGAGCTGTTTTTT
>TRBV7-2|NA|NA|TRBJ2-6
CASSYLSCAYVLSF
TGTGCCAGCAGTTATCTCTCGTGCGCCTACGTCCTGTCTTTC
>TRBV7-6|few|TRBD2|TRBJ2-3
CASSPLAGDRDTQYF
TGTGCCAGCAGCCCTCTAGCGGGAGACAGAGATACGCAGTATTTT
>TRBV7-2|many|NA|TRBJ2-3
CASSLGWGSADTQYF
TGTGCCAGCAGCTTAGGCTGGGGGAGCGCAGATACGCAGTATTTT
>TRBV27|many|TRBD2|TRBJ2-3
CASSYRAGTSTDTQYF
TGTGCCAGCAGTTATCGAGCGGGAACCAGCACAGATACGCAGTATTTT
>TRBV7-6|few|NA|TRBJ2-1
CASSLGQAVEQFF
TGTGCCAGCAGCTTAGGTCAGGCCGTTGAGCAGTTCTTC
>TRBV6-1|NA|TRBD1|TRBJ1-5
CASSRGQGSNQPQHF
TGTGCCAGCAGTAGGGGACAGGGTAGCAATCAGCCCCAGCATTTT
>TRBV25-1|many|NA|TRBJ2-4
CASSESPIAKNIQYF
TGTGCCAGCAGTGAATCACCGATAGCCAAAAACATTCAGTACTTC
>TRBV7-2|NA|TRBD2|TRBJ2-5
CASSGGSGETQYF
TGTGCCAGCAGCGGCGGGAGTGGGGAGACCCAGTACTTC
>TRBV12-3/TRBV12-4|NA|NA|TRBJ2-5
CASSLGRNQETQYF
TGTGCCAGCAGCCTTGGACGGAACCAAGAGACCCAGTACTTC
>TRBV10-3|many|NA|TRBJ2-7
CAIRAGEVSDEQYF
TGTGCCATCAGGGCAGGGGAGGTGTCTGACGAGCAGTACTTC
>TRBV5-6|many|TRBD2|TRBJ2-5
CASSTPSGHQETQYF
TGTGCCAGCAGCACCCCTAGCGGGCACCAAGAGACCCAGTACTTC
>TRBV27|once|NA|TRBJ2-7
CASSSSGTALGEQYF
TGTGCCAGCAGTTCCAGCGGGACAGCCCTCGGGGAGCAGTACTTC
>TRBV7-2|NA|TRBD2|TRBJ2-1
CASSLRFGGGAYNEQFF
TGTGCCAGCAGCTTACGGTTTGGCGGGGGGGCCTACAATGAGCAGTTCTTC
>TRBV7-2|few|NA|TRBJ1-2
CASSLVVEGYTF
TGTGCCAGCAGCTTAGTCGTCGAGGGCTACACCTTC
>TRBV7-8|NA|TRBD2|TRBJ2-1
CASSSPGREYGNEQFF
TGTGCCAGCAGCTCCCCGGGGCGGGAGTATGGCAATGAGCAGTTCTTC
>TRBV7-2|many|NA|TRBJ2-4
CASSLGPGDAKNIQYF
TGTGCCAGCAGCTTAGGTCCAGGGGACGCCAAAAACATTCAGTACTTC
>TRBV7-2|NA|TRBD2|TRBJ2-5
CASSSRTSGAETRYF
TGTGCCAGCAGCTCCCGGACTAGCGGCGCAGAGACCCGGTACTTC
>TRBV7-2|many|TRBD1|TRBJ1-4
CASSPDRGPNEKLFF
TGTGCCAGCAGCCCCGACAGGGGCCCTAATGAAAAACTGTTTTTT
>TRBV6-1|many|TRBD2|TRBJ2-3
CASRSGLAGLYTQYF
TGTGCCAGCAGATCGGGACTAGCGGGATTGTATACGCAGTATTTT
>TRBV7-3|NA|TRBD2|TRBJ2-3
CAGSGGRGPETQYF
TGTGCGGGGAGCGGGGGCCGCGGCCCAGAGACGCAGTACTTT
>TRBV12-3/TRBV12-4|NA|NA|TRBJ1-3
CASRRGQGRAIYF
TGTGCCAGCAGAAGGGGTCAGGGTCGGGCCATATATTTT
>TRBV7-2|few|TRBD2|TRBJ2-7
CASSLVGRTSGGAYNEQYF
TGTGCCAGCAGCTTAGTAGGTCGGACTAGCGGGGGAGCCTACAATGAGCAGTACTTC
>TRBV7-2|few|TRBD2|TRBJ2-1
CASSPPSGATDRDEQFF
TGTGCCAGCAGCCCTCCGAGCGGGGCGACGGATCGCGATGAGCAGTTCTTC
>TRBV7-2|NA|NA|TRBJ2-3
CAGSSSSSTDTQYF
TGTGCCGGCAGCTCGTCGAGTAGCACAGATACCCAGTATTTC
>TRBV7-2|few|NA|TRBJ2-5
CASSLEGSNEQYF
TGTGCCAGCAGCTTAGAAGGTAGCAATGAGCAGTACTTC
>TRBV7-6|NA|TRBD2|TRBJ2-3
CASSFLAGEGTEEQYF
TGTGCCAGCAGCTTTTTAGCGGGAGAAGGTACAGAGGAGCAGTATTTT
>TRBV7-3|NA|NA|TRBJ2-3
CAGGAGGGEIDTQYF
TGTGCCGGGGGCGCTGGGGGCGGGGAGATAGATACGCAGTATTTT
>TRBV7-8|NA|TRBD2|TRBJ2-7
CASSVSSGTRAGEQYF
TGTGCCAGCAGCGTTAGTTCCGGGACTAGGGCAGGTGAGCAGTACTTC
>TRBV6-1|NA|TRBD1|TRBJ2-1
CASRTQGAPYNEQFF
TGTGCCAGCAGAACACAGGGGGCTCCCTACAATGAGCAGTTCTTC
>TRBV27|NA|TRBD1|TRBJ2-7
CASSTRDRIYEQYF
TGTGCCAGCAGTACCCGGGACAGGATCTACGAGCAGTACTTC
>TRBV12-3/TRBV12-4|few|NA|TRBJ2-4
CASSLAGRGHTYNEQYF
TGTGCCAGCAGTTTAGCCGGCCGAGGACACACCTACAATGAGCAGTACTTC
>TRBV12-3/TRBV12-4|few|NA|TRBJ2-6
CASSLGPGANVLTF
TGTGCCAGCAGTTTGGGCCCTGGGGCCAACGTCCTGACTTTC
>TRBV7-3|NA|NA|TRBJ2-5
CAGSRGRDEDTQYF
TGTGCGGGGAGCCGGGGCCGAGACGAAGATACCCAGTATTTC
>TRBV12-3/TRBV12-4|many|TRBD2|TRBJ2-2
CASSSGLAGGPSTGELFF
TGTGCCAGCAGTTCGGGACTAGCGGGAGGGCCGAGCACCGGGGAGCTGTTTTTT
>TRBV5-6|NA|NA|TRBJ2-7
CASSLLRDVLDEQYF
TGTGCCAGCAGCTTACTCCGGGACGTACTCGACGAGCAGTACTTC
>TRBV12-3/TRBV12-4|NA|NA|TRBJ2-3
CGRSPGPGGEDTQYF
TGTGGCCGCAGTCCGGGGCCGGGGGGCGAAGACACGCAGTATTTC
>TRBV12-3/TRBV12-4|NA|NA|TRBJ2-3
CASSPDSLGTDEQYF
TGTGCCAGCAGTCCGGACAGTTTGGGCACAGATGAGCAGTATTTT
>TRBV7-2|many|TRBD2|TRBJ2-5
CASSFFSGEETQYF
TGTGCCAGCAGCTTCTTTAGCGGGGAAGAGACCCAGTACTTC
>TRBV7-8|NA|TRBD2|TRBJ2-7
CASSQGLAGDEQYF
TGTGCCAGCAGCCAGGGACTAGCGGGAGACGAGCAGTACTTC
>TRBV7-9|many|NA|TRBJ2-7
CASSLAEVTYEQYF
TGTGCCAGCAGCTTAGCAGAAGTTACCTACGAGCAGTACTTC
>TRBV6-1|large|NA|TRBJ2-2
CASSLGLNTGELFF
TGTGCCAGCAGCCTGGGACTCAACACCGGGGAGCTGTTTTTT
>TRBV9|once|TRBD1|TRBJ2-3
CASSGGQSSTDTQYF
TGTGCCAGCAGCGGGGGACAGTCAAGCACAGATACGCAGTATTTT
>TRBV7-2|few|NA|TRBJ2-1
CASSLASGYNEQFF
TGTGCCAGCAGCTTAGCTAGCGGATACAATGAGCAGTTCTTC
>TRBV7-8|NA|NA|TRBJ2-5
CASSLLLRGQETQYF
TGTGCCAGCAGCCTACTCCTAAGGGGGCAAGAGACCCAGTACTTC
>TRBV7-8|few|NA|TRBJ2-1
CASREMGGARSSYNEQFF
TGTGCCAGCAGGGAGATGGGGGGCGCCCGTAGCTCCTACAATGAGCAGTTCTTC
>TRBV11-3|NA|NA|TRBJ2-3
CASSSTELGTQYF
TGTGCCAGCAGCTCCACTGAATTGGGTACGCAGTATTTT
>TRBV6-1|few|NA|TRBJ2-1
CASKDQALGPVEQFF
TGTGCCAGTAAAGACCAAGCCCTCGGACCGGTGGAGCAGTTCTTC
>TRBV6-1|NA|TRBD1|TRBJ2-1
CASRNRQGASYNEQFF
TGTGCCAGCAGGAACCGACAGGGGGCTTCCTACAATGAGCAGTTCTTC